What follows is one T cell receptor beta chain and its context. Its target is not known. Healthy Caucasians from Russia aged about 6 to 95 served as donors. The data stem from a study of blood T cells in healthy people across ages. Study overall: Researchers report that template switching captured about one barcoded beta molecule per two T cells.

Using a J-beta primer mix together with a sample-barcoded 5' primer, a second PCR was run for roughly 6 to 11 cycles. Every molecule of cDNA carried a tag from a template-switch adaptor with 12 random nucleotides. In TCRdb, the 5' RACE reads were re-called with MiXCR into one record per CDR3 protein. The table has 700,000 to 800,000 distinct CDR3 sequences, about 42% seen once. V lost 2 bases to trimming and J lost 1 base, with 23 bases between them. The CDR3 has 19 residues. CDR1 is LGHDT and CDR2 is YNNKEL in the germline V gene (reference sequence). Study results and limitations: The study found more naive CD4+ cells and higher diversity in long-lived than aged donors.

The specimen was blood. The source is a woman between 55 and 75 years old in good health. This chain connects TRBV3-1 to TRBJ1-2; maybe TRBD1 (5 bases). The CDR3 nucleotides read TGTGCCAGCAGCCAATTTACCTGGCCCGGGAGACAGAGTAACTATGGCTACACCTTC. This codes for CASSQFTWPGRQSNYGYTF. Filled out from reference TRBV3-1 and TRBJ1-2, the complete variable domain reads DTAVSQTPKYLVTQMGNDKSIKCEQNLGHDTMYWYKQDSKKFLKIMFSYNNKELIINETVPNRFSPKSPDKAHLNLHINSLELGDSAVYFCASSQFTWPGRQSNYGYTFGSGTRLTVV.